This record concerns one TCR beta chain sequence. The data are from a study of PD-L1 blockade in urothelial cancer. Turning to the study itself: Patients began atezolizumab, 1,200 mg intravenously every 3 weeks, in 2014. Blood drawn 3 weeks (second dose) and 6 weeks after treatment start was analyzed.

Clones were sequenced by immunoSEQ multiplex PCR, and TCRdb holds only the in-frame ones, with some missing. Among more than 35,000 clones listed, approximately 91% were seen once. The time point denotes: pretreatment peripheral blood. Locally advanced or metastatic urothelial carcinoma affected the patients. CDR3 size: 9 residues. Per the germline V gene, CDR1 is DFQATT and CDR2 is SNEGSKA (reference sequence). V lost 6 bases to trimming and J lost 5 bases, with 4 bases between them. This chain uses TRBV20-1 with TRBJ1-2; D not certain. The sample consisted of PBMCs, taken around atezolizumab (anti-PD-L1) treatment. This sequence originates from a woman aged 60-75 years with urothelial cancer. CDR3 sequence reads: CSASYGYTF. In DNA, the CDR3 is TGCAGTGCATCTTATGGCTACACCTTC.